Listed below are T cell receptor beta chains from one sample, sequenced in a study of shared clonotypes between healthy human individuals. Only in-frame clones appear in the TCRdb table, and some are missing; sequencing was by immunoSEQ multiplex PCR. This sample has about 2.3 million clones, with around 92% found just once. Source material: naive CD4+ T cells from PBMCs. The receptors derive from a man aged 18 to 29 in good health. Some clones in this sample may be carry-over from other donors' samples. The CDR3 runs from the conserved cysteine through the conserved F or W. Each record gives: D gene, V gene, clone size, CDR3 length, J gene, CDR3 DNA, CDR3 protein. D genes are given only for firm matches. The size field is filled for only some rows; it gives once, few, many or a size class.

d_call: NA; v_call: TRBV18; clone_size: NA; cdr3_length: 13; j_call: TRBJ2-7; cdr3_nt: TGTGCCAGCTCGCCGTTACAGGGATACGAGCAGTACTTC; cdr3_aa: CASSPLQGYEQYF
d_call: TRBD1; v_call: TRBV27; clone_size: NA; cdr3_length: 13; j_call: TRBJ1-1; cdr3_nt: TGTGCCAGCAGTTTTACAGGGGCGGAAAAAGCTTTCTTT; cdr3_aa: CASSFTGAEKAFF
d_call: NA; v_call: TRBV12-5; clone_size: NA; cdr3_length: 13; j_call: TRBJ2-7; cdr3_nt: TGTGCTAGTGGCCCAGGTTCGTCAGACGAGCAGTACTTC; cdr3_aa: CASGPGSSDEQYF
d_call: NA; v_call: TRBV5-1; clone_size: NA; cdr3_length: 13; j_call: TRBJ2-2; cdr3_nt: TGCGCCAGCAGCTTGGAGGCCCCCGGGGAGCTGTTTTTT; cdr3_aa: CASSLEAPGELFF
d_call: NA; v_call: TRBV6-5; clone_size: NA; cdr3_length: 15; j_call: TRBJ1-1; cdr3_nt: TGTGCCAGCAGTTACTCTCGGTATGGGAACACTGAAGCTTTCTTT; cdr3_aa: CASSYSRYGNTEAFF
d_call: TRBD1; v_call: TRBV5-1; clone_size: once; cdr3_length: 13; j_call: TRBJ2-2; cdr3_nt: TGCGCCAGCAGCGTGGACAGGGACGGGGAGCTGTTTTTT; cdr3_aa: CASSVDRDGELFF
d_call: NA; v_call: TRBV7-8; clone_size: NA; cdr3_length: 15; j_call: TRBJ2-6; cdr3_nt: TGTGCCAGCAGCTTAGAAGGGCGCGGGGCCAACGTCCTGACTTTC; cdr3_aa: CASSLEGRGANVLTF
d_call: TRBD1; v_call: TRBV28; clone_size: NA; cdr3_length: 15; j_call: TRBJ2-7; cdr3_nt: TGTGCCAGCAGGGACCGGGGACAGGGAACCTACGAGCAGTACTTC; cdr3_aa: CASRDRGQGTYEQYF
d_call: NA; v_call: TRBV28; clone_size: NA; cdr3_length: 13; j_call: TRBJ1-1; cdr3_nt: TGTGCCAGTCCAGGGAGTGGGGACACTGAAGCTTTCTTT; cdr3_aa: CASPGSGDTEAFF
d_call: TRBD2; v_call: TRBV19; clone_size: NA; cdr3_length: 14; j_call: TRBJ2-7; cdr3_nt: TGTGCCAGTAGTAGAACTAGCGGGAGTTACGAGCAGTACTTC; cdr3_aa: CASSRTSGSYEQYF
d_call: TRBD2; v_call: TRBV30; clone_size: NA; cdr3_length: 15; j_call: TRBJ2-1; cdr3_nt: TGTGCCTGGACTCAGATCAGCGGGAGGCCCAATGAGCAGTTCTTC; cdr3_aa: CAWTQISGRPNEQFF
d_call: NA; v_call: TRBV11-2; clone_size: NA; cdr3_length: 15; j_call: TRBJ2-3; cdr3_nt: TGTGCCAGCAGCTTAGATCATGGAGGGACTGATACGCAGTATTTT; cdr3_aa: CASSLDHGGTDTQYF
d_call: NA; v_call: TRBV28; clone_size: NA; cdr3_length: 12; j_call: TRBJ1-2; cdr3_nt: TGTGCCAGCAGTTTCGGCGCCTATGGCTACACCTTC; cdr3_aa: CASSFGAYGYTF
d_call: NA; v_call: TRBV5-1; clone_size: NA; cdr3_length: 15; j_call: TRBJ2-1; cdr3_nt: TGCGCCAGCAGCTTGAGTGGACCCACTAACAATGAGCAGTTCTTC; cdr3_aa: CASSLSGPTNNEQFF
d_call: NA; v_call: TRBV6-6; clone_size: NA; cdr3_length: 14; j_call: TRBJ2-1; cdr3_nt: TGTGCCAGCCTCCTTGATGGGTCCTACAATGAGCAGTTCTTC; cdr3_aa: CASLLDGSYNEQFF
d_call: NA; v_call: TRBV30; clone_size: NA; cdr3_length: 16; j_call: TRBJ1-4; cdr3_nt: TGTGCCTGGAGTGAATGGAGGTGGGGGGCCGGGGGAAAACTGTTTTTT; cdr3_aa: CAWSEWRWGAGGKLFF
d_call: TRBD1; v_call: TRBV5-1; clone_size: NA; cdr3_length: 16; j_call: TRBJ2-1; cdr3_nt: TGCGCCAGCAGCTTGGCTGGGACAGGGGGCTACAATGAGCAGTTCTTC; cdr3_aa: CASSLAGTGGYNEQFF
d_call: NA; v_call: TRBV2; clone_size: NA; cdr3_length: 17; j_call: TRBJ1-1; cdr3_nt: TGTGCCAGCAGCAGGACCCTGGTAGCGGCCTCGAACACTGAAGCTTTCTTT; cdr3_aa: CASSRTLVAASNTEAFF
d_call: NA; v_call: TRBV19; clone_size: NA; cdr3_length: 14; j_call: TRBJ2-4; cdr3_nt: TGTGCCAGTAGTTATTTGGGCAGGAAAAACATTCAGTACTTC; cdr3_aa: CASSYLGRKNIQYF
d_call: TRBD2; v_call: TRBV5-1; clone_size: NA; cdr3_length: 17; j_call: TRBJ2-1; cdr3_nt: TGCGCCAGCAGCGCCGGGGTCGCGAGCGGGAGTAAGGGTGAGCAGTTCTTC; cdr3_aa: CASSAGVASGSKGEQFF
d_call: NA; v_call: TRBV19; clone_size: NA; cdr3_length: 12; j_call: TRBJ1-1; cdr3_nt: TGTGCCAGTAATGAGGGGCGCACTGAAGCTTTCTTT; cdr3_aa: CASNEGRTEAFF
d_call: TRBD2; v_call: TRBV5-4; clone_size: NA; cdr3_length: 16; j_call: TRBJ2-1; cdr3_nt: TGTGCCAGCAGCCCACGGGAAGCGGGAGAGAACAATGAGCAGTTCTTC; cdr3_aa: CASSPREAGENNEQFF
d_call: TRBD1; v_call: TRBV7-9; clone_size: NA; cdr3_length: 13; j_call: TRBJ2-2; cdr3_nt: TGTGCCAGCAGCCAAAGGGGGCCCGGGGAGCTGTTTTTT; cdr3_aa: CASSQRGPGELFF
d_call: NA; v_call: TRBV7-3; clone_size: NA; cdr3_length: 13; j_call: TRBJ2-7; cdr3_nt: TGTGCCAGCAGCTCCTCCGGGGGCAACGAGCAGTACTTC; cdr3_aa: CASSSSGGNEQYF
d_call: NA; v_call: TRBV7-3; clone_size: once; cdr3_length: 15; j_call: TRBJ2-2; cdr3_nt: TGTGCCAGCAGTCTTCAGTCGGACAACACCGGGGAGCTGTTTTTT; cdr3_aa: CASSLQSDNTGELFF
d_call: NA; v_call: TRBV18; clone_size: NA; cdr3_length: 13; j_call: TRBJ1-1; cdr3_nt: TGTGCCAGTAGAGGAGCCCTGAACACTGAAGCTTTCTTT; cdr3_aa: CASRGALNTEAFF
d_call: TRBD1; v_call: TRBV9; clone_size: NA; cdr3_length: 15; j_call: TRBJ1-2; cdr3_nt: TGTGCCAGCAGCGTGACAGGGGTTGGGGTCTATGGCTACACCTTC; cdr3_aa: CASSVTGVGVYGYTF
d_call: TRBD1; v_call: TRBV18; clone_size: NA; cdr3_length: 18; j_call: TRBJ1-4; cdr3_nt: TGTGCCAGCTCACCACCGGGCCCACAGGGGTGGAGGAATGAAAAACTGTTTTTT; cdr3_aa: CASSPPGPQGWRNEKLFF